The 31 T cell receptor beta chains given below trace back to one sample, sequenced in a study of CD8 T cells in ankylosing spondylitis. No antigen is known for these receptors. TCRdb ran MiXCR on the 5' RACE reads and lists one entry per CDR3 protein. Here the sample spans some 330,000 distinct CDR3 sequences, 6.5% to 10% being singletons. Study-wide findings and caveats: A motif of several highly homologous TCR beta variants was seen as apparently characteristic of ankylosing spondylitis blood.

Material for sequencing was blood, either unsorted or a sorted T cell fraction (not recorded which). These receptors all stem from a male donor with ankylosing spondylitis.

The chain joins TRBV6-1 to TRBJ2-1; 9 bases fit TRBD2. Germline CDR1 is MNHNS and CDR2 is SASEGT. CDR3 size: 15 residues. V dropped 5 bases and J dropped 5; count of bases not matched to a gene: 7. CDR3 DNA: TGTGCCAGCAGTCAACTAGCGGGCCTAAACAATGAGCAGTTCTTC. As protein: CASSQLAGLNNEQFF.

V and J are TRBV28 and TRBJ2-7; D gene ambiguous. V dropped 2 bases and J dropped 2 bases, with 7 bases sitting between them. There are 13 residues in the CDR3. Germline V lookup: CDR1 MDHEN, CDR2 SYDVKM. This CDR3 is CASSLPATYEQYF. The CDR3 coding sequence is TGTGCCAGCAGTTTACCAGCCACCTACGAGCAGTACTTC.

This clonotype has a handful of counts. The chain recombines TRBV27 with TRBJ2-1, with 14 nucleotides matching TRBD2. Trimming cost V 5 bases and J 6 bases; bases outside gene matches: 9. Germline loops: CDR1 MNHEY, CDR2 SMNVEV (reference sequence). This CDR3 region has 17 residues. The CDR3 bases are TGTGCCAGCAGTCCCGCCTCGGGACTAGCGGGAGCCAATGAGCAGTTCTTC. Translation gives CASSPASGLAGANEQFF.

In this sample, this clonotype turned up a few times. The rearrangement uses TRBV7-9 and TRBJ1-1; D uncertain. Trimming cost V 1 base and J 6 bases, with 9 bases left between them. This CDR3 region has 13 residues. Germline CDR1 SEHNR, CDR2 FQNEAQ (reference sequence). The CDR3 protein is CASSLVPESEAFF. The CDR3 bases are TGTGCCAGCAGCTTAGTTCCAGAGTCTGAAGCTTTCTTT.

This clonotype was seen more than once but under ten times. The J gene is TRBJ1-6, the V gene TRBV4-3; TRBD1 might be the D (5 bases). This CDR3 is 15 amino acids long. The germline V gene encodes CDR1 LGHNA and CDR2 YSLEER. V dropped 2 bases and J dropped 10 bases, with 15 bases sitting between them. As DNA, the CDR3 is TGCGCCAGCAGCCAAAGAGGAGGGGACGGCTCACCCCTCCACTTT. Translation gives CASSQRGGDGSPLHF.

The chain joins TRBV7-3 to TRBJ2-1; 7 bases agree with TRBD1. From germline, CDR1 is SGHTA and CDR2 FQGTGA. The CDR3 contains 14 residues. The ends lost 4 bases at V and 1 base at J; junction bases unmatched: 1. CDR3 protein: CASSWDSSYNEQFF. CDR3 sequence (DNA): TGTGCCAGCAGCTGGGACAGTTCCTACAATGAGCAGTTCTTC. Drawing the rest from reference TRBV7-3 and TRBJ2-1, the complete variable domain is GAGVSQTPSNKVTEKGKYVELRCDPISGHTALYWYRQSLGQGPEFLIYFQGTGAADDSGLPNDRFFAVRPEGSVSTLKIQRTERGDSAVYLCASSWDSSYNEQFFGPGTRLTVL.

This chain links TRBV7-3 with TRBJ2-3, with 7 positions matching TRBD2. Unmatched junction bases numbered 13, after V lost 5 bases and J lost 5 bases. Germline V gives CDR1 SGHTA, CDR2 FQGTGA. The CDR3 has 16 residues. The CDR3 region has the DNA TGTGCCAGCAGCCACCTGGGGGGGGGTGAAAAAGATACGCAGTATTTT. Translated: CASSHLGGGEKDTQYF.

A few counts support this clonotype. The rearrangement links TRBV6-1 to TRBJ2-2; 9 bases fit TRBD2. The J segment lost 5 bases and the V segment lost 7 bases, leaving 14 bases of the junction unmatched. The CDR3 length is 17 residues. Germline values: CDR1 MNHNS, CDR2 SASEGT. The CDR3 loop reads CASTLHGLAGTTGELFF. The CDR3 nucleotides read TGTGCCAGCACCCTACACGGGCTAGCGGGAACAACCGGGGAGCTGTTTTTT.

This clonotype was seen a handful of times. This chain joins TRBV20-1 and TRBJ1-1; D remains unclear. Germline CDR1 reads DFQATT; CDR2 reads SNEGSKA (reference sequence). Trimming removed 1 base from V and 1 base from J, with 7 bases in between. This CDR3 region has 13 residues. The CDR3 protein is CSARGPRNTEAFF. The DNA of the CDR3 is TGCAGTGCTAGAGGACCGAGGAACACTGAAGCTTTCTTT.

This clonotype appeared a few times. J is TRBJ2-1 and V is TRBV12-5; D remains ambiguous. Trimming took 2 bases from V and 9 from J, leaving 5 bases between them. Germline V gene lookup returns CDR1 LGHNT and CDR2 FRNRAP. The CDR3 loop spans 11 amino acids. CDR3 region: CASGLLAEQFF. The CDR3 nucleotides are TGTGCTAGTGGTTTGCTGGCTGAGCAGTTCTTC. Full variable domain (missing parts from reference TRBV12-5 and TRBJ2-1): DARVTQTPRHKVTEMGQEVTMRCQPILGHNTVFWYRQTMMQGLELLAYFRNRAPLDDSGMPKDRFSAEMPDATLATLKIQPSEPRDSAVYFCASGLLAEQFFGPGTRLTVL.

This clonotype was counted between two and nine times. The V gene is TRBV25-1, the J gene TRBJ1-5, with unresolved D. This CDR3 spans 13 amino acids. CDR1 and CDR2 from the germline V gene are MGHDK and SYGVNS. Trimming left V 3 bases short and J 1 base short, with 4 bases between. The CDR3 DNA sequence: TGTGCCAGCAGTGACCGAAGCAATCAGCCCCAGCATTTT. Its protein product is CASSDRSNQPQHF. The entire variable domain, with the rest obtained from reference TRBV25-1 and TRBJ1-5, is as follows: EADIYQTPRYLVIGTGKKITLECSQTMGHDKMYWYQQDPGMELHLIHYSYGVNSTEKGDLSSESTVSRIRTEHFPLTLESARPSHTSQYLCASSDRSNQPQHFGDGTRLSIL.

The table lists this clonotype with a few counts. The chain uses TRBV5-1 and TRBJ2-5; a possible D gene is TRBD2 (5 bases). The CDR3 runs 15 residues. Germline V gives CDR1 SGHRS, CDR2 YFSETQ. Trimming stripped 1 base from V and 5 bases from J, with 15 bases between. CDR3 in DNA: TGCGCCAGCAGCTTGAGGTGGGAGACTGGGGAGACCCAGTACTTC. This gives the protein CASSLRWETGETQYF.

The chain joins TRBV5-1 to TRBJ2-7, with 7 bases aligning to TRBD1. The V gene end was trimmed by 1 base and the J gene end by 4 bases; junction bases not matched to a gene: 8. The CDR3 has 15 residues. Germline V gene data show CDR1 as SGHRS and CDR2 as YFSETQ. CDR3 region: CASSLRPGGGYEQYF. The CDR3 DNA is TGCGCCAGCAGCTTGCGGCCAGGGGGTGGATACGAGCAGTACTTC. Complete variable domain (other parts from reference TRBV5-1 and TRBJ2-7): KAGVTQTPRYLIKTRGQQVTLSCSPISGHRSVSWYQQTPGQGLQFLFEYFSETQRNKGNFPGRFSGRQFSNSRSEMNVSTLELGDSALYLCASSLRPGGGYEQYFGPGTRLTVT.

This sequence joins TRBV7-3 and TRBJ2-3; 10 bases are a match to TRBD2. The CDR3 is made up of 15 amino acids. J gave up 4 bases and V 3 bases, and 4 bases lay outside the gene matches. Germline lookup yields CDR1 SGHTA and CDR2 FQGTGA. CDR3 DNA: TGTGCCAGCAGCTTGAGACTAGCGGGCGCAGATACGCAGTATTTT. Its protein is CASSLRLAGADTQYF.

This clonotype was picked up many times. The rearrangement uses TRBV29-1 and TRBJ1-2; D may be TRBD1 (5 bases). The ends were cut back, 0 bases at V and 10 bases at J, with 15 bases in the middle. The CDR3 has 13 amino acids. CDR1 SQVTM and CDR2 ANQGSEA come from the germline V gene. Here the CDR3 DNA reads TGCAGCGTTGAAGAATCGGGGACCCATGCCTACACCTTC. Its protein product is CSVEESGTHAYTF.

V gene TRBV20-1 combines with J gene TRBJ2-1; TRBD2 matches 7 bases. The junction had 10 bases not matched to a gene; V was cut back by 2 bases and J by 9 bases. Germline values: CDR1 DFQATT, CDR2 SNEGSKA (reference sequence). The CDR3 is 14 residues long. The CDR3 DNA follows: TGCAGTGCTAGACCAGCGGGATACCGGGGTGAGCAGTTCTTC. This encodes CSARPAGYRGEQFF.

At least ten counts were recorded for this clonotype. V usage is TRBV28 and J usage is TRBJ2-1; TRBD2 matches at 11 bases. This CDR3 has 14 amino acids. V lost 7 bases to trimming and J lost 5 bases; unmatched junction nucleotides: 4. CDR1 MDHEN and CDR2 SYDVKM come from the germline V gene. The CDR3 bases are TGTGCCAGCAAACCGGGACTAGCGGACAATGAGCAGTTCTTC. It codes for CASKPGLADNEQFF. Supplemented by reference TRBV28 and TRBJ2-1, the full variable domain reads DVKVTQSSRYLVKRTGEKVFLECVQDMDHENMFWYRQDPGLGLRLIYFSYDVKMKEKGDIPEGYSVSREKKERFSLILESASTNQTSMYLCASKPGLADNEQFFGPGTRLTVL.

This chain uses TRBV6-2 or TRBV6-3 with TRBJ1-5, with D uncertain. The V gene lost 3 bases and the J gene lost 0 bases, with 9 bases spanning the gap. Germline CDR1 and CDR2: MNHEY and SVGEGT. CDR3 length equals 15 residues. For the CDR3, the DNA is TGTGCCAGCAGTTATATGCCGGATAGCAATCAGCCCCAGCATTTT. Translating gives CASSYMPDSNQPQHF.

This clonotype has more than one count but fewer than ten. CDR3 sequence (DNA): TGCGCCAGCAGCTTTGTTGAACAAAGTGGGCAGTATTTT. Protein: CASSFVEQSGQYF. The V call is TRBV5-1, the J call TRBJ2-3; D ambiguous. Trimming took 2 bases from V and 11 from J, leaving 15 bases between them. CDR1 and CDR2 (germline): SGHRS, YFSETQ. The CDR3 has 13 amino acids.

The V call is TRBV6-2 or TRBV6-3, the J call TRBJ2-1, with D hard to call. This CDR3 contains 18 residues. CDR1 is MNHEY and CDR2 is SVGEGT in the germline V gene. V was trimmed by 2 bases and J by 0 bases, leaving 17 bases between them. The CDR3 nucleotides are TGTGCCAGCAGTTACACCCCTCTTTTTGGCGGCTCCTACAATGAGCAGTTCTTC. This translates into CASSYTPLFGGSYNEQFF.

This clonotype was recorded many times. The chain joins TRBV4-1 to TRBJ2-2; 7 nucleotides align to TRBD1. The CDR3 runs 15 residues. Germline V gene sequence: CDR1 MGHRA, CDR2 YSYEKL. The ends lost 6 bases at V and 4 bases at J; junction bases unmatched: 8. DNA for the CDR3: TGCGCCAGCAGAAACAGGGGATCGGCCACCGGGGAGCTGTTTTTT. Its protein product is CASRNRGSATGELFF.

With regard to this clonotype: The junction departs from germline at one end; a sequencing error may be responsible. This rearrangement joins TRBV29-1 to TRBJ1-1; a weak D match, TRBD1 (5 bases). The CDR3 covers 14 residues. The germline V gene has CDR1 SQVTM and CDR2 ANQGSEA. The CDR3 coding sequence is TGCAGCATTGATTCTGGGGGTGTTTACACTGAAGCTTTCTTT. Amino acids: CSIDSGGVYTEAFF. The full variable domain, completed using reference TRBV29-1 and TRBJ1-1, is SAVISQKPSRDICQRGTSLTIQCQVDSQVTMMFWYRQQPGQSLTLIATANQGSEATYESGFVIDKFPISRPNLTFSTLTVSNMSPEDSSIYLCSIDSGGVYTEAFFGQGTRLTVV.

The chain carries TRBV7-8 and TRBJ2-7; 16 positions agree with TRBD2. Germline values: CDR1 SGHVS, CDR2 FQNEAQ. CDR3 length: 20 amino acids. V dropped 5 bases and J dropped 0; count of bases not matched to a gene: 13. The CDR3: CASSPRFGTSGRVISYEQYF. The DNA of the CDR3 is TGTGCCAGCAGCCCTCGATTTGGGACTAGCGGGAGGGTAATCTCCTACGAGCAGTACTTC.

This clonotype occurred many times. The V call is TRBV5-1, the J call TRBJ2-7; tentatively, D is TRBD1 (6 bases). V was shortened by 0 bases and J by 2 bases, with 15 bases between the two germline ends. The CDR3 contains 16 residues. Germline loops: CDR1 SGHRS, CDR2 YFSETQ. CDR3 amino acids: CASSLASAGAPYEQYF. The CDR3 nucleotides are TGCGCCAGCAGCTTGGCCTCGGCAGGGGCCCCCTACGAGCAGTACTTC.

Details on this clonotype: Mismatch with germline at one junction end may stem from a read error. This sequence joins TRBV20-1 and TRBJ2-4; 9 bases align to TRBD2. The V gene's germline CDR1 is DFQATT and CDR2 SNEGSKA (reference sequence). This CDR3 has 15 amino acids. CDR3 nucleotides: TGCTGTGCTAGAGGGGAAACTAGCGGGTGGGACATTCAGTACTTC. It translates to CCARGETSGWDIQYF.

The V and J genes are TRBV20-1 and TRBJ2-3; D not resolved. Per the germline V gene, CDR1 is DFQATT and CDR2 is SNEGSKA (reference sequence). The CDR3 sequence is 11 residues long. The germline V and J ends were trimmed by 4 bases and 10 bases, with 12 bases remaining between them. This CDR3 reads CSAIQAQSQYF. CDR3 sequence (DNA): TGCAGTGCTATTCAGGCTCAATCGCAGTATTTT.

This clonotype has just a few counts. V and J are TRBV7-3 and TRBJ2-3; D might be TRBD1 (5 bases). Trimming left V 1 base short and J 3 bases short, with 11 bases between. The CDR3 runs to 15 residues. Germline lookup yields CDR1 SGHTA and CDR2 FQGTGA. The CDR3 region has the DNA TGTGCCAGCAGCTTAAGGGGCCAGAGGACAGATACGCAGTATTTT. Its translation is CASSLRGQRTDTQYF.

Only a few counts were recorded for this clonotype. The rearrangement uses TRBV6-5 and TRBJ1-3; no definite D call. The germline V gene encodes CDR1 MNHEY and CDR2 SVGAGI. This CDR3 comprises 14 residues. Trimming removed 3 bases at V and 4 bases at J, with 10 bases between. The CDR3 here is CASSYGRSGNTIYF. CDR3 nucleotide sequence: TGTGCCAGCAGTTATGGCAGATCGGGAAACACCATATATTTT.

This clonotype was counted ten times or more. The chain recombines TRBV9 with TRBJ2-3; D call uncertain. In germline, CDR1 is SGDLS, CDR2 YYNGEE. V lost 1 base to trimming and J lost 1 base, with 4 bases between them. CDR3 length equals 13 residues. CDR3 DNA: TGTGCCAGCAGCGTACTGGGCACAGATACGCAGTATTTT. Its translation: CASSVLGTDTQYF.

This clonotype has at least ten counts. V gene TRBV3-1 combines with J gene TRBJ2-3, with TRBD2 identical over 9 bases. CDR1 and CDR2 (germline): LGHDT, YNNKEL (reference sequence). The CDR3 has 21 residues. Losses at the gene ends were 1 base for V and 3 bases for J; bases not matched to a gene: 20. CDR3 sequence (DNA): TGTGCCAGCAGCCAAGTAGGCCTAGCGGGAAACCAGGGCATTTTAACAGATACGCAGTATTTT. Its translation is CASSQVGLAGNQGILTDTQYF.

Many counts were recorded for this clonotype. The rearrangement links TRBV4-1 to TRBJ2-1, with 8 positions matching TRBD2. Trimming cost V 1 base and J 8 bases; bases outside gene matches: 10. The CDR3 loop spans 16 amino acids. Germline CDR1 MGHRA, CDR2 YSYEKL. The CDR3 coding sequence is TGCGCCAGCAGCCAAGCCCTCTCGGGAGGGCCCCATGAGCAGTTCTTC. Translated, it gives CASSQALSGGPHEQFF.